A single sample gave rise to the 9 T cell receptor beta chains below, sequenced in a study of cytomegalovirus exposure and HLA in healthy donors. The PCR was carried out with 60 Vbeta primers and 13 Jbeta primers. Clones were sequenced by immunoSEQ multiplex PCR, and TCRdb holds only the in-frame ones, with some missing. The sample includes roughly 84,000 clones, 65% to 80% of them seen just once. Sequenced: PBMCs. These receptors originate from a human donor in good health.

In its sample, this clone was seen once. CDR3 amino acids: CASSQASLAGDTDTQYF. CDR3 coding DNA: TGCGCCAGCAGCCAAGCTTCCTTAGCGGGGGACACAGATACGCAGTATTTT. This rearrangement joins TRBV4-3 to TRBJ2-3; 9 bases match TRBD2. Germline CDR1 and CDR2: LGHNA and YSLEER. The ends lost 1 base at V and 2 bases at J; junction bases unmatched: 7. There are 17 residues in the CDR3.

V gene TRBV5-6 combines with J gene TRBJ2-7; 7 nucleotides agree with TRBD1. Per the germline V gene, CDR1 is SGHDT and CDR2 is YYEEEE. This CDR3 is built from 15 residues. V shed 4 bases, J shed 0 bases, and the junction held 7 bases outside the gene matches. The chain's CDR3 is CASSQTGQSSYEQYF. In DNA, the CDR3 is TGTGCCAGCAGCCAGACAGGGCAGAGCTCCTACGAGCAGTACTTC.

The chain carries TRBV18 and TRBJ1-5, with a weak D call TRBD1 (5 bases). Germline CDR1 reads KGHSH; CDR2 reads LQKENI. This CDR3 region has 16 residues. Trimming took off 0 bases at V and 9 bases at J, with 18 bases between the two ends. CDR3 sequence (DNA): TGTGCCAGCTCACCACCGGAGACACAGGCCCTAGGGCCCCAGCATTTT. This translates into CASSPPETQALGPQHF.

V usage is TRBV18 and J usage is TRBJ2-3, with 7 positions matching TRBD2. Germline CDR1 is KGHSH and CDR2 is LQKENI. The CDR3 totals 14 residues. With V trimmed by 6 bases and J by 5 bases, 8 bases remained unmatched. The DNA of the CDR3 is TGTGCCAGCTCCCCCGGCGGGGGTGAAGATACGCAGTATTTT. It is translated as CASSPGGGEDTQYF.

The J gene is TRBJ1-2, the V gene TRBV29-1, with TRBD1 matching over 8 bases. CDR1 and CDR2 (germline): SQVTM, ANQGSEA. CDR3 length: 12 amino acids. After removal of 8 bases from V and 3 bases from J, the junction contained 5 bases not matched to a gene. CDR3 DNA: TGCAGCTTGAACAGGGGGGACTATGGCTACACCTTC. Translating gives CSLNRGDYGYTF.

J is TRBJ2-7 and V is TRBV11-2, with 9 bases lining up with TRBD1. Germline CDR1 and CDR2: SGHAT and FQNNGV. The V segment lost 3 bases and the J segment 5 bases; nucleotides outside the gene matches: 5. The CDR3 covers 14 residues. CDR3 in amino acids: CASSFPGQGNEQYF. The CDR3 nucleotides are TGTGCCAGCAGCTTCCCGGGACAGGGCAACGAGCAGTACTTC. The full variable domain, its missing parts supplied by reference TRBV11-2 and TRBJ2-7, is EAGVAQSPRYKIIEKRQSVAFWCNPISGHATLYWYQQILGQGPKLLIQFQNNGVVDDSQLPKDRFSAERLKGVDSTLKIQPAKLEDSAVYLCASSFPGQGNEQYFGPGTRLTVT.

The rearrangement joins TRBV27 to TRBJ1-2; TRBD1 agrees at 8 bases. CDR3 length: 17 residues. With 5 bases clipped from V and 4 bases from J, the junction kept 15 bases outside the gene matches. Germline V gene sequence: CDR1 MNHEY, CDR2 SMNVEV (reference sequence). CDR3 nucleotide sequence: TGTGCCAGCAGTACATTAAACCGGGACAGGAGCTCCTATGGCTACACCTTC. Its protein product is CASSTLNRDRSSYGYTF.

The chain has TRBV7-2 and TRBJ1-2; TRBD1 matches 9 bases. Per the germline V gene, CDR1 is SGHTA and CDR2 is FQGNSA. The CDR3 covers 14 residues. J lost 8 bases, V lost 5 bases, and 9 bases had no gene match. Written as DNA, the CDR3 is TGTGCCAGCAGCCCGTCGGGACAGGGACCGGGCTACACCTTC. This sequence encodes CASSPSGQGPGYTF.

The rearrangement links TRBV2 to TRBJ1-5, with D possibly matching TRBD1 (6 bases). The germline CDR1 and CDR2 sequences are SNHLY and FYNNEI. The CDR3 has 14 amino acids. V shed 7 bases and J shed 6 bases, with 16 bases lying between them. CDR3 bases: TGTGCCAGCAAGGACAGTATAATTAGTCAGCCCCAGCATTTT. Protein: CASKDSIISQPQHF.